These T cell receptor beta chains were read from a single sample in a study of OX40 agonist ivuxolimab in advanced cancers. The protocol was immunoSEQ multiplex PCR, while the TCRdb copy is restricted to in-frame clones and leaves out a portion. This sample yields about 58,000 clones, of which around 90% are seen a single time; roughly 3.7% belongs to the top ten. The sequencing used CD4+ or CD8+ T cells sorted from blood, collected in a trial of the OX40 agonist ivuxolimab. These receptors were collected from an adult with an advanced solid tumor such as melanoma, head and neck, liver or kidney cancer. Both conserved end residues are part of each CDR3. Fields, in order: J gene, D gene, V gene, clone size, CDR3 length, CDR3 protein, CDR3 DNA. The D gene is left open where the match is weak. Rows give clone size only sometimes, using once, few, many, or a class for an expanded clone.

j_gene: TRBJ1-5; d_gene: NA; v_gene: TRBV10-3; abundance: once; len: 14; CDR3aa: CAISEKPRGQPQHF; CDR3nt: TGTGCCATCAGTGAGAAGCCCCGCGGGCAGCCCCAGCATTTT
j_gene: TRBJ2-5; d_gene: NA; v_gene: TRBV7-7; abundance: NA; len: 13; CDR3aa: CASSLEGPAAQYF; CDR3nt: TGTGCTAGCAGCTTAGAGGGACCGGCGGCCCAGTACTTC
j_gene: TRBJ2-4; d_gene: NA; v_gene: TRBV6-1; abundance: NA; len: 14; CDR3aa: CASSPGGYKNIQYF; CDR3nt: TGTGCCAGCAGCCCCGGCGGGTACAAAAACATTCAGTACTTC
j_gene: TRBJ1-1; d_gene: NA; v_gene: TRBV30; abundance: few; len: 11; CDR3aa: CAWTGRTEAFF; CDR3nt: TGTGCCTGGACCGGACGGACTGAAGCTTTCTTT
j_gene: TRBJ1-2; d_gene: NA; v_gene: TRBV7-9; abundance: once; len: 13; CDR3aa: CASSHDGNYGYTF; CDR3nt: TGTGCCAGCAGCCACGACGGGAACTATGGCTACACCTTC
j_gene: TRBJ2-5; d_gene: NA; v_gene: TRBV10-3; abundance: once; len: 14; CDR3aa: CAISGGGGSETQYF; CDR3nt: TGTGCCATCAGTGGTGGGGGAGGATCGGAGACCCAGTACTTC
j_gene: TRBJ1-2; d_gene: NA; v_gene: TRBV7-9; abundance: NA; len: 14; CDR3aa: CASSLDWPNYGYTF; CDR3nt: TGTGCCAGCAGCTTAGATTGGCCTAACTATGGCTACACCTTC
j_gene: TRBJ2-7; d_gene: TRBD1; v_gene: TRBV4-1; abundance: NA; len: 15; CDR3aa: CASSSTTTGKVGQYF; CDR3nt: TGCGCCAGCAGTTCGACAACGACAGGGAAAGTAGGGCAGTACTTC
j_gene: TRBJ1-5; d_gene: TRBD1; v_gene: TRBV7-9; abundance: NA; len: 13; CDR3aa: CASSVTGEQPQHF; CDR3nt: TGTGCCAGCAGCGTGACAGGGGAACAGCCCCAGCATTTT
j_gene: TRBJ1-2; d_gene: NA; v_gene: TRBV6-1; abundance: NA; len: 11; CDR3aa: CASSDGVGYTF; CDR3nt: TGTGCCAGCAGTGATGGAGTTGGCTACACCTTC
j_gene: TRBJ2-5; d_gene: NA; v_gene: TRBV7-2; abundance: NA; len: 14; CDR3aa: CASSLVGAWETQYF; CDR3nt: TGTGCCAGCAGCTTAGTGGGGGCTTGGGAGACCCAGTACTTC
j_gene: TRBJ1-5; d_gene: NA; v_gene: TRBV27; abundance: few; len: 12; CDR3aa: CASRRGNQPQHF; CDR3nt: TGTGCCAGCAGGAGGGGCAATCAGCCCCAGCATTTT
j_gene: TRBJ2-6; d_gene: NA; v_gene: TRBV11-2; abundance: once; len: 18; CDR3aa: CASSSFTGPLTGANVLTF; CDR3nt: TGTGCCAGCAGCTCATTCACAGGGCCCCTAACTGGGGCCAACGTCCTGACTTTC
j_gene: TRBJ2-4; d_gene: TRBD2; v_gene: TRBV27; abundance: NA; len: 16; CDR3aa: CASSSLSGSAKNIQYF; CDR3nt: TGTGCCAGCAGTTCCCTAAGCGGGAGCGCCAAAAACATTCAGTACTTC
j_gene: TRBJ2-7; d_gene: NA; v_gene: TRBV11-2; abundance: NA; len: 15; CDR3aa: CASSLGQGLSYEQYF; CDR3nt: TGTGCCAGCAGCTTAGGCCAGGGGCTTTCCTACGAGCAGTACTTC
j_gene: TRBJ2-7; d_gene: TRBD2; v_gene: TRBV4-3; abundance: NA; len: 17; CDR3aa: CASSQGLAGVPSYEQYF; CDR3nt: TGCGCCAGCAGCCAAGGACTAGCGGGAGTCCCCTCCTACGAGCAGTACTTC
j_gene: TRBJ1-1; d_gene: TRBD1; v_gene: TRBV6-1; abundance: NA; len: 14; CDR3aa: CASSEVSGGTEAFF; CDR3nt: TGTGCCAGCAGTGAAGTGTCAGGGGGGACTGAAGCTTTCTTT
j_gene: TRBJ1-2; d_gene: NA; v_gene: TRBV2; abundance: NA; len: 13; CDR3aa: CASSDGRELGYTF; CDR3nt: TGTGCCAGCAGTGATGGGCGAGAGCTTGGCTACACCTTC
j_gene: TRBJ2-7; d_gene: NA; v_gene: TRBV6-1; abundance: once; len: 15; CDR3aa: CASSRTGTESYEQYF; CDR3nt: TGTGCCAGCAGTCGCACCGGGACGGAATCCTACGAGCAGTACTTC
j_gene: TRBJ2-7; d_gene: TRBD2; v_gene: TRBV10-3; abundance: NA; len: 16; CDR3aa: CAISDYGRDHTSEQYF; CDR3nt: TGTGCCATCAGTGATTATGGGAGGGACCATACGAGCGAGCAGTACTTC
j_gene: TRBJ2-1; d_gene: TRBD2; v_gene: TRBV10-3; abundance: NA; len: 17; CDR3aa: CAISDTTTSGRGYEQFF; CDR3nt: TGTGCCATCAGTGACACCACAACTAGCGGGAGAGGCTATGAGCAGTTCTTC
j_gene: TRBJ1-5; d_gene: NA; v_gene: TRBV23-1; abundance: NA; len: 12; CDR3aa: CASTGRNQPQHF; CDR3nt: TGCGCCAGCACAGGCCGCAATCAGCCCCAGCATTTT
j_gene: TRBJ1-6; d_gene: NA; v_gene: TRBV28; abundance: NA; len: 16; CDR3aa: CASSSSWGAENSPLHF; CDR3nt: TGTGCCAGCAGTTCCTCTTGGGGGGCGGAAAATTCACCCCTCCACTTT
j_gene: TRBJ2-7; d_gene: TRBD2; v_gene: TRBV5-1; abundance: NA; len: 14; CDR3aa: CASSTSGVNYEQYF; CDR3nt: TGCGCCAGCTCGACTAGCGGTGTAAACTACGAGCAGTACTTC
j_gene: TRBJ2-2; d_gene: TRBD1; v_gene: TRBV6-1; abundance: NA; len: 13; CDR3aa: CASRDRGDGELFF; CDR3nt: TGTGCCAGCAGGGACAGGGGTGACGGGGAGCTGTTTTTT
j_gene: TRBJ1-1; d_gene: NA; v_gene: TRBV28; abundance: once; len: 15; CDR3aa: CASSPTGGGNTEAFF; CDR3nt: TGTGCCAGCAGTCCGACTGGGGGCGGGAACACTGAAGCTTTCTTT
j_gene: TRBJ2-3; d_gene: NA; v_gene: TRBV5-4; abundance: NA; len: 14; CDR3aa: CASSLGTPRITQYF; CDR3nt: TGTGCCAGCAGCTTGGGGACTCCAAGGATTACGCAGTATTTT
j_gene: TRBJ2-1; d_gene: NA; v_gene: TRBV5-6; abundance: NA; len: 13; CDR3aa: CASSLGLHGEQFF; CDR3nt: TGTGCCAGCAGCCTGGGACTCCATGGGGAGCAGTTCTTC
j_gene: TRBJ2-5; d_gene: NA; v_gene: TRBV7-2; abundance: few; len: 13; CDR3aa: CASSQGVQETQYF; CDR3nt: TGTGCCAGCAGTCAAGGGGTACAAGAGACCCAGTACTTC